This T cell receptor (beta chain) was sequenced in a study of tumor and adjacent non-tumor tissue in lung cancer. Study information: On average, productive TCRbeta reads reached 4 million to 5 million per sample.

This sample's RNA came from whole unsorted tissue. General observations from the study: Top 100 clones took a larger repertoire share in normal lung. Significantly higher TCR diversity was found in tumor than normal lung. Shorter survival was associated with higher TCR diversity in tumors.

Three rounds of nested PCR, following a modified ARM-PCR protocol, produced the TCRbeta library. TCRdb analysed the multiplex PCR reads with MiXCR anew, one entry per CDR3 protein. This sample has approximately 120,000 distinct CDR3 sequences, with approximately 71% found just once. Remarks on this clonotype: Its antigen remains unknown.

The clonotype was recovered from a man aged 30 to 45 with non-small cell lung cancer. Sequencing input: lung tumor tissue.

Here the CDR3 DNA reads TGTGCCAGCAGTCTTCGCGAAGCGGGAGGTCCCATCGGGGAGACCCAGTACTTC. Protein: CASSLREAGGPIGETQYF. The V call is TRBV6-1, the J call TRBJ2-5; 9 bases match TRBD2. This CDR3 has 18 amino acids. The V segment lost 5 bases and the J segment 5 bases; nucleotides outside the gene matches: 18. Germline V gene data show CDR1 as MNHNS and CDR2 as SASEGT.